A selection of T cell receptor beta chains follows, all from one sample in a study of OX40 agonist ivuxolimab in advanced cancers. Here immunoSEQ multiplex PCR was the method, and the copy in TCRdb shows in-frame clones only, minus some. The table shows some 64,000 clones, with about 90% occurring only once. Specimen: CD4+ or CD8+ T cells sorted from blood, collected in a trial of the OX40 agonist ivuxolimab. These receptors were taken from an adult with an advanced solid tumor such as melanoma, head and neck, liver or kidney cancer. The CDR3 runs from the conserved cysteine through the conserved F or W. A D gene is named only where the DNA matches it firmly. Only part of the rows carry a size: once, few, many, or a class if the clone is expanded.

J: TRBJ1-1
size: -
V: TRBV10-3
D: -
CDR3: CAISESSQGNTEAFF
DNA: TGTGCCATCAGTGAGTCGTCGCAGGGGAACACTGAAGCTTTCTTT

J: TRBJ2-7
size: -
V: TRBV4-3
D: -
CDR3: CASSQEPGAYEQYF
DNA: TGCGCCAGCAGCCAAGAACCGGGGGCCTACGAGCAGTACTTC

J: TRBJ2-1
size: -
V: TRBV9
D: TRBD2
CDR3: CASSGRTSGRDSYNEQFF
DNA: TGTGCCAGCAGCGGGCGGACTAGCGGGAGGGATTCCTACAATGAGCAGTTCTTC

J: TRBJ2-7
size: -
V: TRBV7-8
D: -
CDR3: CASSLDGDFSYEQYF
DNA: TGTGCCAGCAGCTTAGATGGGGACTTTTCCTACGAGCAGTACTTC

J: TRBJ2-1
size: -
V: TRBV9
D: TRBD2
CDR3: CASSVGLAGEYEQFF
DNA: TGTGCCAGCAGCGTAGGACTAGCGGGAGAGTATGAGCAGTTCTTC

J: TRBJ2-1
size: -
V: TRBV30
D: TRBD2
CDR3: CAWSVLPLAGGRYNEQFF
DNA: TGTGCCTGGAGTGTACTCCCGCTAGCGGGAGGGAGGTACAATGAGCAGTTCTTC

J: TRBJ1-2
size: -
V: TRBV11-3
D: -
CDR3: CASSLWEGVDGYTF
DNA: TGTGCCAGCAGCCTATGGGAAGGGGTGGATGGCTACACCTTC

J: TRBJ2-6
size: -
V: TRBV19
D: TRBD1
CDR3: CASSPWDRLGEITGANVLTF
DNA: TGTGCCAGTAGTCCCTGGGACAGACTTGGGGAAATAACCGGGGCCAACGTCCTGACTTTC

J: TRBJ2-1
size: -
V: TRBV2
D: -
CDR3: CASSLPSNEQFF
DNA: TGTGCCAGCAGTCTCCCCTCCAATGAGCAGTTCTTC

J: TRBJ2-1
size: -
V: TRBV27
D: TRBD2
CDR3: CASSPGLADFNEQFF
DNA: TGTGCCAGCAGTCCAGGACTAGCGGACTTCAATGAGCAGTTCTTC

J: TRBJ2-7
size: once
V: TRBV5-1
D: -
CDR3: CASSLQGSYEQYF
DNA: TGCGCCAGCAGCTTGCAGGGGTCCTACGAGCAGTACTTC

J: TRBJ2-1
size: -
V: TRBV4-1
D: TRBD1
CDR3: CASSQGRQGAANNEQFF
DNA: TGCGCCAGCAGCCAGGGCCGTCAGGGGGCGGCGAACAATGAGCAGTTCTTC

J: TRBJ2-7
size: -
V: TRBV19
D: -
CDR3: CASSIGPGPYEQYF
DNA: TGTGCCAGTAGTATCGGACCAGGCCCCTACGAGCAGTACTTC

J: TRBJ1-3
size: once
V: TRBV30
D: -
CDR3: CAWSDLNGNTIYF
DNA: TGTGCCTGGAGTGATTTAAATGGAAACACCATATATTTT

J: TRBJ1-5
size: -
V: TRBV18
D: TRBD1
CDR3: CASSLGQEINQPQHF
DNA: TGTGCCAGCTCACTGGGACAGGAGATTAATCAGCCCCAGCATTTT

J: TRBJ2-1
size: -
V: TRBV27
D: -
CDR3: CASSHSITDYYNEQFF
DNA: TGTGCCAGCAGCCATTCCATTACGGACTACTACAATGAGCAGTTCTTC

J: TRBJ2-7
size: -
V: TRBV27
D: TRBD2
CDR3: CASSYGTSGRDEQYF
DNA: TGTGCCAGCAGTTATGGGACTAGCGGGAGGGACGAGCAGTACTTC

J: TRBJ2-1
size: -
V: TRBV7-6
D: -
CDR3: CASSLDRSSYNEQFF
DNA: TGTGCCAGCAGCTTAGACAGAAGCTCCTACAATGAGCAGTTCTTC

J: TRBJ2-7
size: once
V: TRBV11-1
D: -
CDR3: CASSRLAYEQYF
DNA: TGTGCCAGCAGCCGTCTCGCTTACGAGCAGTACTTC

J: TRBJ1-1
size: -
V: TRBV7-8
D: -
CDR3: CASSFGTGSTEAFF
DNA: TGTGCCAGCAGCTTTGGAACTGGGAGTACTGAAGCTTTCTTT

J: TRBJ2-7
size: once
V: TRBV15
D: -
CDR3: CATSAGVSYEQYF
DNA: TGTGCCACCAGCGCCGGGGTTTCCTACGAGCAGTACTTC

J: TRBJ1-2
size: -
V: TRBV27
D: -
CDR3: CASSLSGGNYGYTF
DNA: TGTGCCAGCAGTTTATCGGGAGGGAACTATGGCTACACCTTC

J: TRBJ2-1
size: few
V: TRBV4-3
D: -
CDR3: CASRRGNNEQFF
DNA: TGCGCCAGCAGAAGGGGGAACAATGAGCAGTTCTTC

J: TRBJ2-2
size: -
V: TRBV27
D: TRBD2
CDR3: CASSLRTSGSGELFF
DNA: TGTGCCAGCAGTTTAAGGACTAGCGGGTCTGGGGAGCTGTTTTTT

J: TRBJ1-3
size: -
V: TRBV27
D: -
CDR3: CASSSLLVQGLSGNTIYF
DNA: TGTGCCAGCAGTTCCCTCCTGGTGCAGGGACTCTCTGGAAACACCATATATTTT

J: TRBJ2-3
size: once
V: TRBV13
D: TRBD2
CDR3: CASSLAGLAGISSTDTQYF
DNA: TGTGCCAGCAGCTTAGCGGGACTAGCGGGAATTTCTAGCACAGATACGCAGTATTTT

J: TRBJ1-2
size: few
V: TRBV7-9
D: -
CDR3: CASSSGLPNGYTF
DNA: TGTGCCAGCAGCTCGGGACTCCCCAACGGCTACACCTTC

J: TRBJ2-3
size: once
V: TRBV6-5
D: -
CDR3: CASSYVGSNTDTQYF
DNA: TGTGCCAGCAGTTACGTTGGGTCTAACACAGATACGCAGTATTTT

J: TRBJ1-1
size: -
V: TRBV30
D: -
CDR3: CAWSLDGGTEAFF
DNA: TGTGCCTGGAGTCTTGATGGGGGGACTGAAGCTTTCTTT

J: TRBJ1-4
size: -
V: TRBV4-1
D: -
CDR3: CASSQVLEKGDEKLFF
DNA: TGCGCCAGCAGCCAAGTTTTGGAGAAAGGAGACGAAAAACTGTTTTTT

J: TRBJ2-4
size: -
V: TRBV27
D: -
CDR3: CASSFWGANAKNIQYF
DNA: TGTGCCAGCAGTTTTTGGGGGGCGAATGCCAAAAACATTCAGTACTTC

J: TRBJ1-3
size: -
V: TRBV28
D: -
CDR3: CASSPLQGPGNTIYF
DNA: TGTGCCAGCAGTCCGTTACAGGGTCCGGGAAACACCATATATTTT

J: TRBJ2-1
size: -
V: TRBV2
D: TRBD1
CDR3: CASSEAGTGYNEQFF
DNA: TGTGCCAGCAGTGAAGCGGGGACAGGGTATAATGAGCAGTTCTTC

J: TRBJ1-5
size: -
V: TRBV27
D: -
CDR3: CASSLLTGSNQPQHF
DNA: TGTGCCAGCAGTTTGCTTACGGGAAGCAATCAGCCCCAGCATTTT

J: TRBJ2-2
size: -
V: TRBV11-2
D: TRBD2
CDR3: CASSFGLAGGTGELFF
DNA: TGTGCCAGCAGCTTTGGACTAGCGGGAGGAACCGGGGAGCTGTTTTTT

J: TRBJ2-2
size: once
V: TRBV6-5
D: TRBD2
CDR3: CASSPGEGLTGELFF
DNA: TGTGCCAGCAGTCCGGGGGAGGGGCTCACCGGGGAGCTGTTTTTT

J: TRBJ2-2
size: -
V: TRBV5-1
D: TRBD1
CDR3: CASSLPGTASNTGELFF
DNA: TGCGCCAGCAGTTTACCTGGGACAGCCTCGAACACCGGGGAGCTGTTTTTT

J: TRBJ2-7
size: -
V: TRBV28
D: -
CDR3: CASSPIDYEQYF
DNA: TGTGCCAGCAGCCCCATAGACTACGAGCAGTACTTC

J: TRBJ1-5
size: -
V: TRBV10-3
D: -
CDR3: CAISEEGLGNQPQHF
DNA: TGTGCCATCAGTGAGGAGGGATTGGGTAATCAGCCCCAGCATTTT

J: TRBJ2-3
size: -
V: TRBV5-4
D: -
CDR3: CASSLELASTDTQYF
DNA: TGTGCCAGCAGCTTGGAACTTGCTAGCACAGATACGCAGTATTTT

J: TRBJ2-5
size: -
V: TRBV27
D: -
CDR3: CASSSRRYQETQYF
DNA: TGTGCCAGCAGTTCCCGGAGGTACCAAGAGACCCAGTACTTC

J: TRBJ2-3
size: -
V: TRBV5-4
D: TRBD1
CDR3: CASSLAGGGTDTQYF
DNA: TGTGCCAGCAGCTTGGCAGGGGGCGGGACAGATACGCAGTATTTT

J: TRBJ2-1
size: -
V: TRBV19
D: -
CDR3: CASIGGTVPYNEQFF
DNA: TGTGCCAGTATAGGGGGGACAGTCCCTTACAATGAGCAGTTCTTC

J: TRBJ2-1
size: -
V: TRBV10-2
D: TRBD2
CDR3: CAGGSGITYNEQFF
DNA: TGCGCCGGGGGTAGCGGGATCACCTACAATGAGCAGTTCTTC

J: TRBJ2-7
size: few
V: TRBV7-9
D: TRBD2
CDR3: CASSLIGEGYEQYF
DNA: TGTGCCAGCAGCTTAATAGGGGAGGGTTACGAGCAGTACTTC

J: TRBJ2-3
size: -
V: TRBV11-3
D: -
CDR3: CASSLVPRGWTGSTDTQYF
DNA: TGTGCCAGCAGCTTAGTCCCCCGTGGCTGGACCGGGAGCACAGATACGCAGTATTTT

J: TRBJ2-2
size: -
V: TRBV30
D: -
CDR3: CAWSVLGSMNTGELFF
DNA: TGTGCCTGGAGTGTACTGGGGTCTATGAACACCGGGGAGCTGTTTTTT

J: TRBJ2-5
size: once
V: TRBV15
D: -
CDR3: CATSRGFGGETQYF
DNA: TGTGCCACCAGCAGGGGCTTTGGGGGCGAGACCCAGTACTTC